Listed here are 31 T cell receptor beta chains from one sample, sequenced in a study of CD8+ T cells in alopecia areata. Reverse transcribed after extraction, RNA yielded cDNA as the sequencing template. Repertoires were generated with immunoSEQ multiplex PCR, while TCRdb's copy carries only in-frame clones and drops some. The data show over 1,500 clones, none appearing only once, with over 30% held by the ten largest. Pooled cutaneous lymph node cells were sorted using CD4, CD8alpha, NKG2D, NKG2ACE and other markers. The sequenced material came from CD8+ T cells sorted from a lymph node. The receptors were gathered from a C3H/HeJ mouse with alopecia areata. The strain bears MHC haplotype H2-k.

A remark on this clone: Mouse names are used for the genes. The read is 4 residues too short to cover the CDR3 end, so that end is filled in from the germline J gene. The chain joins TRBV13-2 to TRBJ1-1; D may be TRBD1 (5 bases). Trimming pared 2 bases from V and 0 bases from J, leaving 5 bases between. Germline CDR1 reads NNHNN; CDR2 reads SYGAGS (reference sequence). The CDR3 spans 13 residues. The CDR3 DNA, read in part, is TGTGCCAGCGGTGAGACAGCAAACACA. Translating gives CASGETANT. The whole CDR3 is CASGETANTEVFF.

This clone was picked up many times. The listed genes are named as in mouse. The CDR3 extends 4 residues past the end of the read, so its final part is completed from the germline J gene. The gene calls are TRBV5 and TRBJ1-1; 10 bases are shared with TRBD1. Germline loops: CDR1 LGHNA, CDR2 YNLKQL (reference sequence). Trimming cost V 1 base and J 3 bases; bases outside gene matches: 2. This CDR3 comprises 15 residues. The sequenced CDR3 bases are TGTGCCAGCAGCCAAGGGGACAGGGGTGACACA. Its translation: CASSQGDRGDT. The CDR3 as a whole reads CASSQGDRGDTEVFF.

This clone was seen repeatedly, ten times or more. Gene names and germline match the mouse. CDR3 bases read: TGTGCCAGCAGCCAGAGCAGGGGTAATTCGCCC. Protein product: CASSQSRGNSP. The full CDR3 protein is CASSQSRGNSPLYF. J is TRBJ1-6 and V is TRBV5; D may be TRBD1 (6 bases). The CDR3 extends 3 residues past the end of the read, so its final part is completed from the germline J gene. Being an ORF, TRBJ1-6 has a function that is uncertain. V was trimmed by 3 bases and J by 6 bases, leaving 9 bases between them. Germline CDR1 reads LGHNA; CDR2 reads YNLKQL (reference sequence). The length of the CDR3 is 14 residues.

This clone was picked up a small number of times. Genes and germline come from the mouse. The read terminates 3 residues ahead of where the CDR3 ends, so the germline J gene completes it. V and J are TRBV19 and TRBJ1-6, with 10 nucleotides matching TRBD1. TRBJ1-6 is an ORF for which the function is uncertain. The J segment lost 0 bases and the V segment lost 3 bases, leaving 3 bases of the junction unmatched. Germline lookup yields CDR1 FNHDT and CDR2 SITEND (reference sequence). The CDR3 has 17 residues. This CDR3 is CASSRDRGNSYNSPLYF. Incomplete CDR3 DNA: TGTGCCAGCAGTAGGGACAGGGGAAATTCCTATAATTCGCCC.

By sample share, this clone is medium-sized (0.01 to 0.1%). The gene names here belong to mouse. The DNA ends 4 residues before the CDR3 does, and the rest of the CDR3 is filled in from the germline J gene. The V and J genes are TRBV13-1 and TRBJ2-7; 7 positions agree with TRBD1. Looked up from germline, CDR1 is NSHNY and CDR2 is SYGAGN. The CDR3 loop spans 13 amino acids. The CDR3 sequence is CASSDLTGYEQYF. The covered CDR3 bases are TGTGCCAGCAGTGACTTGACAGGGTAT.

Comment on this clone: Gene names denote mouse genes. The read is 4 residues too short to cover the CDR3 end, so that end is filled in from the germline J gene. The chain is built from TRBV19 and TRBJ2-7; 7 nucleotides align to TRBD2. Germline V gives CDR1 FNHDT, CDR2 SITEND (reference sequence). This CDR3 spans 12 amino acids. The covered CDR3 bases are TGTGCCAGCAGTATGGGACTGTAT. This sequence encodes CASSMGLY. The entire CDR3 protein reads CASSMGLYEQYF. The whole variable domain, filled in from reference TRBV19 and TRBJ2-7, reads GGIITQTPKFLIGQEGQKLTLKCQQNFNHDTMYWYRQDSGKGLRLIYYSITENDLQKGDLSEGYDASREKKSSFSLTVTSAQKNEMAVFLCASSMGLYEQYFGPGTRLTVL.

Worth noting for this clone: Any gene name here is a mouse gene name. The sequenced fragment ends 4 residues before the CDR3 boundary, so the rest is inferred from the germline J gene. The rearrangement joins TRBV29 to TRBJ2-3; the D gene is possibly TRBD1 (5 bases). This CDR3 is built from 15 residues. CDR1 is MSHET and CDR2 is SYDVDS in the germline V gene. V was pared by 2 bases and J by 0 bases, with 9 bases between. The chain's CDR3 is CASSLRQTSAETLYF. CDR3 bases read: TGTGCTAGCAGTTTAAGACAGACTAGTGCAGAA.

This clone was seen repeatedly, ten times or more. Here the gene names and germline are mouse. CDR3 sequence reads: CASSIGTGNTGQLYF. The CDR3 DNA, read in part, is TGTGCCAGCAGTATAGGGACAGGGAACACCGGG. The rearrangement uses TRBV19 and TRBJ2-2; 8 nucleotides agree with TRBD1. Read data end 4 residues before the CDR3 end; the end is taken from the germline J gene. The CDR3 has 15 residues. J gave up 2 bases and V 0 bases, and 0 bases lay outside the gene matches. The germline gives CDR1 FNHDT, CDR2 SITEND (reference sequence).

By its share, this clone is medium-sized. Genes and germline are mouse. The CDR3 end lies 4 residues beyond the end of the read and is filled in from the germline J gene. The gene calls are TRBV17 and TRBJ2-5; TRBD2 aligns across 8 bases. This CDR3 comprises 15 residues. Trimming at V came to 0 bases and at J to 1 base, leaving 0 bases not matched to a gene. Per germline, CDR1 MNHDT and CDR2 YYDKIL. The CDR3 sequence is CASSRDWGDQDTQYF. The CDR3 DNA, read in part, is TGTGCTAGCAGTAGAGACTGGGGGGACCAAGAC.

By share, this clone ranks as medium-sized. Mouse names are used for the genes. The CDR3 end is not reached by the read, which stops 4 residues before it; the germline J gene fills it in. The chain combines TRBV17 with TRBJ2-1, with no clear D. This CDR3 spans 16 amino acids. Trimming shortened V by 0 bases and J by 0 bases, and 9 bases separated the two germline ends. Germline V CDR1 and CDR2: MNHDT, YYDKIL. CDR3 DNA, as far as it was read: TGTGCTAGCAGTAGAGATCAAGGGTATAACTATGCT. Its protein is CASSRDQGYNYA. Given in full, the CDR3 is CASSRDQGYNYAEQFF.

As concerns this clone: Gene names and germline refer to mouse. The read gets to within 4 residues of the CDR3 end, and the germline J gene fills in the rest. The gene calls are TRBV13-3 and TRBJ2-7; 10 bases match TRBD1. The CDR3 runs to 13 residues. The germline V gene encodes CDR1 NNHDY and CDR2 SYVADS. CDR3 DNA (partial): TGTGCCAGCAGTGTGGGACAGGGGTAT. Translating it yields CASSVGQGY. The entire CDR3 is CASSVGQGYEQYF.

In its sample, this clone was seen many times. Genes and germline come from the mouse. CDR3 bases read: TGTGCTAGCAGTTTTGGGACAGGGGTCAGGAGCTCCTAT. Amino acids: CASSFGTGVRSSY. The entire CDR3 protein is CASSFGTGVRSSYEQYF. The chain has TRBV29 and TRBJ2-7, with 10 positions matching TRBD1. Coverage ceases 4 residues before the CDR3 finishes, and the germline J gene fills in the end. Germline V gives CDR1 MSHET, CDR2 SYDVDS. V gave up 3 bases and J gave up 0 bases; unmatched junction bases: 8. The CDR3 runs 17 residues.

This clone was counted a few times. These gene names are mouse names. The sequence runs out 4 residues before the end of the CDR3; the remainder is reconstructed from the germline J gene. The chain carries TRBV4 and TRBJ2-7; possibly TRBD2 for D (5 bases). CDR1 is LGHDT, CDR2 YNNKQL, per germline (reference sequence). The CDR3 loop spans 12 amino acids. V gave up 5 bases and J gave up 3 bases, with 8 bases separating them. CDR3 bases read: TGTGCCAGCAGCAAAACTGGCTAT. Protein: CASSKTGY. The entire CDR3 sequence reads CASSKTGYEQYF.

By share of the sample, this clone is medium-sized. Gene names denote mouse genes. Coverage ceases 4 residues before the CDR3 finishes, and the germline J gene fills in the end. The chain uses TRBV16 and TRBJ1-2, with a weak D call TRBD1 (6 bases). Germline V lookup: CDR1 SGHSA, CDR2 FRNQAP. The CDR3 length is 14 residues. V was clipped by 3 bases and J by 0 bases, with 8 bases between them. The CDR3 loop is CASSLGHPNSDYTF. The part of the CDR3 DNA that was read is TGTGCAAGCAGCTTGGGACACCCAAACTCC.

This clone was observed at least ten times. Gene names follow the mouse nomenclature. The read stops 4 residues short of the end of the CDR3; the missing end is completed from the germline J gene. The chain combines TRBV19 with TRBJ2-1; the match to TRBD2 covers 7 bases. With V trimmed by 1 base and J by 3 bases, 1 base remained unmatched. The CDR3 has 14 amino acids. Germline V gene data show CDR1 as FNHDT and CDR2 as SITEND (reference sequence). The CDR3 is CASSISGGYAEQFF. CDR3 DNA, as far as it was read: TGTGCCAGCAGTATATCTGGGGGCTATGCT. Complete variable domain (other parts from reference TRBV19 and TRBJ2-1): GGIITQTPKFLIGQEGQKLTLKCQQNFNHDTMYWYRQDSGKGLRLIYYSITENDLQKGDLSEGYDASREKKSSFSLTVTSAQKNEMAVFLCASSISGGYAEQFFGPGTRLTVL.

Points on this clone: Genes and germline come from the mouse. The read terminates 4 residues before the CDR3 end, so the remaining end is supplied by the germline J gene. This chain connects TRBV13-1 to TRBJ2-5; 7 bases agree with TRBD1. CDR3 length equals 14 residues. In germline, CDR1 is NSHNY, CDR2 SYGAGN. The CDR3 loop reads CASSPQGNGDTQYF. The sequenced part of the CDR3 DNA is TGTGCCAGCAGTCCACAGGGGAACGGGGAC.

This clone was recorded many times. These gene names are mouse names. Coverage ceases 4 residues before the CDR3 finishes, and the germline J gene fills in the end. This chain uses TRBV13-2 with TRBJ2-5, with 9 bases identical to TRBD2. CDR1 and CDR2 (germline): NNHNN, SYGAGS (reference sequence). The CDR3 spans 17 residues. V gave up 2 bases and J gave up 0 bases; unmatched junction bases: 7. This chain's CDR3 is CASGEPDWGFNQDTQYF. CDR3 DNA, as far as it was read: TGTGCCAGCGGTGAGCCCGACTGGGGGTTTAACCAAGAC.

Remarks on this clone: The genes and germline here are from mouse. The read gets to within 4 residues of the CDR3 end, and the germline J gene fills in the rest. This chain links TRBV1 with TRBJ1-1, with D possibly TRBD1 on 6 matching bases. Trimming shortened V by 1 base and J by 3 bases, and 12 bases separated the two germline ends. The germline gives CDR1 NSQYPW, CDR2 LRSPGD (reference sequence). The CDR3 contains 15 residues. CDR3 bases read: TGCACCTGCAGTGCAGGGACAGTCAAACACACA. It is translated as CTCSAGTVKHT. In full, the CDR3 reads CTCSAGTVKHTEVFF.

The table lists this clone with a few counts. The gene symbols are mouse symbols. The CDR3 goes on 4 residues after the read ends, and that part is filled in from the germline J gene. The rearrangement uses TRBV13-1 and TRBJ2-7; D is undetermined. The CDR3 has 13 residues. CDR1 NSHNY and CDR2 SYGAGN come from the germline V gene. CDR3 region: CASSDADIYEQYF. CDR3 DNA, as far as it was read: TGTGCCAGCAGTGATGCCGACATATAT.

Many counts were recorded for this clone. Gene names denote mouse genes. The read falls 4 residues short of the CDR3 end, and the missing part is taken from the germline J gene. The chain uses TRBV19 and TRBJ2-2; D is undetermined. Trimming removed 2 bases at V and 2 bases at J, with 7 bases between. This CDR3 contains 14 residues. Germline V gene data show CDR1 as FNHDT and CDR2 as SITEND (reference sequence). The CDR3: CASSIRRNTGQLYF. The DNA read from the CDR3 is TGTGCCAGCAGTATCAGGAGGAACACCGGG.

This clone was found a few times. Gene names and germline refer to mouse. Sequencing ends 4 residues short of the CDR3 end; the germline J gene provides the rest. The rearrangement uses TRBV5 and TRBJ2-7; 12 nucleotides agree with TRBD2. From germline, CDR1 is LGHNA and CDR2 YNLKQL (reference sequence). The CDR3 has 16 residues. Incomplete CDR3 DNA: TGTGCCAGCAGCCAAGATCCCGGGACTGGGGGGTAT. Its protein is CASSQDPGTGGY. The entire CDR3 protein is CASSQDPGTGGYEQYF.

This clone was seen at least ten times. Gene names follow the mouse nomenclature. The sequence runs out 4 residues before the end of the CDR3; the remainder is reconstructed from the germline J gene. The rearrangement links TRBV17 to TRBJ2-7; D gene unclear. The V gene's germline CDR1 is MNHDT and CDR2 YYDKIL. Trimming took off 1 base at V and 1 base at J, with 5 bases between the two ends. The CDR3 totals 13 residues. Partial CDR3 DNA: TGTGCTAGCAGTAGAGTGGGTTCCTAT. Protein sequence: CASSRVGSY. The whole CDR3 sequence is CASSRVGSYEQYF.

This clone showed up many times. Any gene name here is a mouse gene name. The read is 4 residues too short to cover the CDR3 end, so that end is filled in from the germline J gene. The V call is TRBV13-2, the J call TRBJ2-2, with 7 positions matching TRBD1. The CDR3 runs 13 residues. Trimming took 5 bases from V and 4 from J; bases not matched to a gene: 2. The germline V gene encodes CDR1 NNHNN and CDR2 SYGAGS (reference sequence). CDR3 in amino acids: CASGDRVTGQLYF. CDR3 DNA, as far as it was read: TGTGCCAGCGGCGACAGGGTCACCGGG.

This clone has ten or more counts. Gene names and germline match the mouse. The sequenced part of the CDR3 DNA is TGTGCCAGCAGCCCAAGACAGGGGGCTAGTGCAGAA. Protein: CASSPRQGASAE. The CDR3 in its entirety is CASSPRQGASAETLYF. The rearrangement uses TRBV5 and TRBJ2-3, with TRBD1 matching over 10 bases. The missing CDR3 end, 4 residues past where the read stops, is filled in from the germline J gene. Trimming took 4 bases from V and 0 from J; bases not matched to a gene: 4. CDR3 size: 16 residues. Germline-derived CDR1 and CDR2 are LGHNA and YNLKQL (reference sequence).

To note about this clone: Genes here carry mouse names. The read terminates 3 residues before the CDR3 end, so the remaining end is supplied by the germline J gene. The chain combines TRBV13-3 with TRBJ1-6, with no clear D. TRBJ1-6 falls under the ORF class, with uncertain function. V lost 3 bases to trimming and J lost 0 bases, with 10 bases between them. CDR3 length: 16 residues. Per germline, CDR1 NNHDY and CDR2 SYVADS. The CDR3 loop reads CASSATHSSYNSPLYF. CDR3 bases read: TGTGCCAGCAGTGCGACACACTCTTCCTATAATTCGCCC.

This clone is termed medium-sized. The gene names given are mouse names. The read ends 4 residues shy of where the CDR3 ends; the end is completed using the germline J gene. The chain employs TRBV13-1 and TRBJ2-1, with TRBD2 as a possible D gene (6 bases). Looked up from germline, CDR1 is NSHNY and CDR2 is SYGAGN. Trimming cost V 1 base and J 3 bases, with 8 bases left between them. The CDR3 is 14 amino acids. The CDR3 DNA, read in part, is TGTGCCAGCAGTGATCTGGGGACCTATGCT. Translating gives CASSDLGTYA. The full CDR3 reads CASSDLGTYAEQFF.

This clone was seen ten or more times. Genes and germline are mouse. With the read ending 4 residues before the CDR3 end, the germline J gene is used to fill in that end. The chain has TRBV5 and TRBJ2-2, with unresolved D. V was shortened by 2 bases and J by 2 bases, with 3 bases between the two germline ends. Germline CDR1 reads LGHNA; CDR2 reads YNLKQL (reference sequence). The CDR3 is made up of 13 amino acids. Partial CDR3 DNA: TGTGCCAGCAGCCAACTGAACACCGGG. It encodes CASSQLNTG. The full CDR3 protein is CASSQLNTGQLYF.

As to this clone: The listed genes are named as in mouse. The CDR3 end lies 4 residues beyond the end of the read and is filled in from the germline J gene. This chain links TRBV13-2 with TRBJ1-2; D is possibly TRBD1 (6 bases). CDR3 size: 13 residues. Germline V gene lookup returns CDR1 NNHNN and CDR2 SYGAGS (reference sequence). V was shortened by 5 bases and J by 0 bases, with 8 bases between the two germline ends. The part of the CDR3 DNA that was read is TGTGCCAGCGGCGGGACATCAAACTCC. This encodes CASGGTSNS. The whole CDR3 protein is CASGGTSNSDYTF.

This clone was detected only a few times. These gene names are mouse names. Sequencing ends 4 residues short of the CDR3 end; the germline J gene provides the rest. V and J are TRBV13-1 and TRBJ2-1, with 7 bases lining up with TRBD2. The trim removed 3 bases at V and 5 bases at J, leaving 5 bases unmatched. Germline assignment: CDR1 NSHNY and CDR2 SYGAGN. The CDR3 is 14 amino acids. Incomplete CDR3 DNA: TGTGCCAGCAGTGGCCTGGGGGTCAATGCT. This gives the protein CASSGLGVNA. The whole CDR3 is CASSGLGVNAEQFF.

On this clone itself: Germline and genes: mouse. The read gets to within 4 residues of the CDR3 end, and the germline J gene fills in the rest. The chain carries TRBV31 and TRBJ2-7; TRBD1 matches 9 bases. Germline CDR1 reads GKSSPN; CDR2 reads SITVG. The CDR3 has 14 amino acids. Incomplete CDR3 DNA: TGTGCCTTCCTTAATCGACAGGGGGGATAT. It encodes CAFLNRQGGY. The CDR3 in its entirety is CAFLNRQGGYEQYF.

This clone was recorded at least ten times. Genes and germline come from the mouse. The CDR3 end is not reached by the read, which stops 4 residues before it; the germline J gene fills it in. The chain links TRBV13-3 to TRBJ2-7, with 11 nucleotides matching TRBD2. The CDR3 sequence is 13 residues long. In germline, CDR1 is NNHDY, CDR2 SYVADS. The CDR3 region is CASSWDWGYEQYF. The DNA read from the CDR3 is TGTGCCAGCAGTTGGGACTGGGGGTAT.